This record covers a single T cell receptor beta chain. Antigen: not known. The CDR3 has 12 residues. Germline CDR1 reads SQVTM; CDR2 reads ANQGSEA. Researchers sorted approximately 290,000 cells of each CD8+ T cell subset in triplicate. The sample is drawn from a study of CXCR3-negative and CXCR3-positive naive CD8 T cells. Study at large: Overall TRB read output was approximately 140 million, and each library contained about 1.5 +/- 0.3 million reads. The study's findings and limits: Each naive subset displayed comparably high diversity, whereas memory CD8+ cells displayed much lower diversity. CXCR3-negative naive cells had less hydrophobic TRB CDR3s than did CXCR3-positive naive cells.

Via 5' RACE with UMI labels, TRB cDNA libraries were prepared. TCRdb re-called the 5' RACE reads and catalogs CDR3 proteins one per entry, DNA excluded. The ten top clones account for 1.5% to 2%, within a sample of about 80,000 distinct CDR3 sequences. The sequencing sample was made of naive CXCR3- CD8+ T cells from blood. Subset indicated: CD45RO-CCR7+CD27+CD95- naive CD8+ T cells lacking CXCR3 (TNR3-). This receptor was taken from a human donor in good health. Some clones in this sample may be carry-over from other donors' samples. The rearrangement uses TRBV29-1 and TRBJ2-5; TCRdb gives TRBD1 as the D gene, but with no DNA this cannot be confirmed. The CDR3 spells CSGDRGQETQYF.